This passage covers 10 T cell receptor beta chains from one sample sequenced in a study of blood T cell repertoires in COVID-19. Repertoires were generated with immunoSEQ multiplex PCR, while TCRdb's copy carries only in-frame clones and drops some. The sample comprises roughly 60,000 clones, more than 65% of which are singletons, and 5.5% to 6% rests with the top ten. The sample was peripheral blood. The receptor source for this set is a woman aged 60-70 years with acute or convalescent COVID-19.

The rearrangement uses TRBV6-5 and TRBJ1-1; no clear D gene. This CDR3 is 15 amino acids long. Trimming pared 7 bases from V and 7 bases from J, leaving 22 bases between. Germline CDR1 is MNHEY and CDR2 is SVGAGI. The CDR3 region has the DNA TGTGCCAGCAATTCCGCTGGAGCAAGGAATAATGAAGCTTTCTTT. As protein: CASNSAGARNNEAFF.

This clone has just a few counts. The chain has TRBV7-9 and TRBJ2-5, with 9 bases fitting TRBD1. Germline loops: CDR1 SEHNR, CDR2 FQNEAQ (reference sequence). V was pared by 1 base and J by 2 bases, with 5 bases of the junction left unmatched. This CDR3 contains 16 residues. The DNA for the CDR3 is TGTGCCAGCAGCTTAGGCGGGACAGGGTTTCAAGAGACCCAGTACTTC. This sequence encodes CASSLGGTGFQETQYF. Using reference TRBV7-9 and TRBJ2-5 for the parts outside the CDR3, the full variable domain is DTGVSQNPRHKITKRGQNVTFRCDPISEHNRLYWYRQTLGQGPEFLTYFQNEAQLEKSRLLSDRFSAERPKGSFSTLEIQRTEQGDSAMYLCASSLGGTGFQETQYFGPGTRLLVL.

The J gene is TRBJ2-3, the V gene TRBV19, with a weak D call TRBD2 (7 bases). Trimming took off 5 bases at V and 4 bases at J, with 13 bases between the two ends. Germline CDR1 LNHDA, CDR2 SQIVND (reference sequence). CDR3 length: 14 amino acids. This chain's CDR3 is CASSGGGRADTQYF. CDR3 nucleotide sequence: TGTGCCAGTAGTGGGGGGGGGCGGGCAGATACGCAGTATTTT. The whole variable domain, filled in from reference TRBV19 and TRBJ2-3, reads DGGITQSPKYLFRKEGQNVTLSCEQNLNHDAMYWYRQDPGQGLRLIYYSQIVNDFQKGDIAEGYSVSREKKESFPLTVTSAQKNPTAFYLCASSGGGRADTQYFGPGTRLTVL.

V is TRBV20-1 and J is TRBJ2-3; unclear D gene. Germline V CDR1 and CDR2: DFQATT, SNEGSKA (reference sequence). The V and J ends lost 8 bases and 7 bases respectively, with 13 bases between them. The CDR3 has 11 amino acids. The CDR3 DNA reads TGCAGTCCCGTAAGTGGCTATACGCAGTATTTT. Protein sequence: CSPVSGYTQYF.

This chain links TRBV6-5 with TRBJ1-2, with 7 nucleotides matching TRBD1. Germline V gene sequence: CDR1 MNHEY, CDR2 SVGAGI. This CDR3 has 14 residues. Trimming took 7 bases from V and 2 from J; bases not matched to a gene: 7. The CDR3 loop reads CASTWQGGNYGYTF. In nucleotides, the CDR3 is TGTGCCAGCACGTGGCAAGGGGGCAACTATGGCTACACCTTC.

This clone was picked up one time. The V and J genes are TRBV30 and TRBJ2-7; possible D gene TRBD1, 6 bases. The V and J ends lost 4 bases and 2 bases respectively, with 9 bases between them. The germline CDR1 and CDR2 sequences are GTSNPN and SVGIG (reference sequence). This CDR3 is built from 12 residues. The CDR3 bases are TGTGCCTGGACGGACAGTCCCTACGAGCAGTACTTC. Protein: CAWTDSPYEQYF.

The chain combines TRBV11-2 with TRBJ1-2; D may be TRBD1 (5 bases). Per the germline V gene, CDR1 is SGHAT and CDR2 is FQNNGV. This CDR3 contains 15 residues. V lost 0 bases and J 4 bases, leaving 12 bases between the germline ends. In nucleotides, the CDR3 is TGTGCCAGCAGCTTAGATGGGGGGGGAGTCTATGGCTACACCTTC. Its protein product is CASSLDGGGVYGYTF.

Here the CDR3 reads CSVTDRAGKPQHF. Here the CDR3 DNA reads TGCAGCGTTACTGACCGGGCGGGGAAGCCCCAGCATTTT. This chain connects TRBV29-1 to TRBJ1-5; no firm D call. V lost 5 bases and J 8 bases, leaving 16 bases between the germline ends. The CDR3 sequence is 13 residues long. Looked up from germline, CDR1 is SQVTM and CDR2 is ANQGSEA.

This clone was seen only a few times. The V gene is TRBV27, the J gene TRBJ1-5, with D hard to call. The V gene lost 5 bases and the J gene lost 2 bases, with 10 bases spanning the gap. This CDR3 has 14 residues. The V gene's germline CDR1 is MNHEY and CDR2 SMNVEV (reference sequence). Written as DNA, the CDR3 is TGTGCCAGCAGTGAGGAGTACGGCAATCAGCCCCAGCATTTT. Amino acid sequence: CASSEEYGNQPQHF.

V usage is TRBV3-1 (or the pseudogene TRBV3-2) and J usage is TRBJ1-4; D uncertain. Germline V gene data show CDR1 as LGHDT and CDR2 as YNNKEL (reference sequence). CDR3 size: 13 residues. The V end lost 0 bases, the J end lost 13 bases, and 12 bases lay between the germline ends. The CDR3 DNA reads as TGTGCCAGCAGCCAAGACCGCGGGCCGAGACTGTTTTTT. It codes for CASSQDRGPRLFF.